The 6 T cell receptor beta chains in this list originate from one sample, sequenced in a study of OX40 agonist ivuxolimab in advanced cancers. Libraries were prepared by immunoSEQ multiplex PCR; TCRdb keeps only in-frame clonotypes and omits some of them. The sample holds 55,000 to 60,000 clones, approximately 80% seen once. The source was CD4+ or CD8+ T cells sorted from blood, collected in a trial of the OX40 agonist ivuxolimab. These receptors all come from an adult with an advanced solid tumor such as melanoma, head and neck, liver or kidney cancer.

The chain is built from TRBV6-1 and TRBJ1-2; D gene ambiguous. CDR3 length: 15 residues. Germline V gene lookup returns CDR1 MNHNS and CDR2 SASEGT. V dropped 6 bases and J dropped 4 bases, with 18 bases sitting between them. CDR3 nucleotides: TGTGCCAGCAGCCGAGAGCCTCCCGGGGTCTATGGCTACACCTTC. It encodes CASSREPPGVYGYTF.

The chain's CDR3 is CSVVWGRRSIQYF. In DNA form, the CDR3 reads TGCAGCGTTGTGTGGGGGCGCCGAAGCATTCAGTACTTC. V usage is TRBV29-1 and J usage is TRBJ2-4; possible D gene TRBD1, 6 bases. The CDR3 extends over 13 amino acids. V shed 4 bases and J shed 9 bases, with 16 bases lying between them. Germline V gene sequence: CDR1 SQVTM, CDR2 ANQGSEA.

The chain uses TRBV10-3 and TRBJ1-1; TRBD1 matches 9 bases. CDR1 is ENHRY, CDR2 SYGVKD, per germline. This CDR3 spans 15 amino acids. V trimming: 6 bases; J trimming: 0 bases; junction bases outside the gene matches: 5. The CDR3 DNA is TGTGCCATCAGACTCGGGACAGGGATGAACACTGAAGCTTTCTTT. Translation gives CAIRLGTGMNTEAFF.

The CDR3 protein is CASRSRADRDEQFF. The CDR3 DNA follows: TGTGCCAGCAGGTCAAGGGCGGACCGGGATGAGCAGTTCTTC. The chain employs TRBV11-2 and TRBJ2-1; D ambiguous. Germline CDR1 is SGHAT and CDR2 is FQNNGV. The V end was cut by 6 bases, the J end by 8 bases, with 17 bases between. The CDR3 has 14 amino acids.

DNA of the CDR3: TGCAGCGTCGCAGGGGTGGAGACCCAGTACTTC. Translating gives CSVAGVETQYF. The V and J genes are TRBV29-1 and TRBJ2-5; TRBD1 might be the D (6 bases). Trimming removed 6 bases at V and 5 bases at J, with 10 bases between. This CDR3 has 11 residues. From germline, CDR1 is SQVTM and CDR2 ANQGSEA.

The chain recombines TRBV18 with TRBJ2-2, with a weak D call TRBD1 (6 bases). This CDR3 is 16 amino acids long. Trimming removed 0 bases at V and 7 bases at J, with 15 bases between. Germline-derived CDR1 and CDR2 are KGHSH and LQKENI. In nucleotides, the CDR3 is TGTGCCAGCTCACCACCTTCCGGGACAAGAAACGGGGAGCTGTTTTTT. Protein sequence: CASSPPSGTRNGELFF.